A single sample gave rise to the 5 T cell receptor beta chains below, sequenced in a study of cytomegalovirus exposure and HLA in healthy donors. PCR involved 60 Vbeta and 13 Jbeta primers. Data came from immunoSEQ multiplex PCR; TCRdb stores just in-frame clones and leaves some out. Seen here are approximately 110,000 clones, 75% observed once, and the top ten hold roughly 1.2%. The specimen sequenced was PBMCs. The receptors shown here come from a man in his forties in good health and CMV-seronegative.

This chain connects TRBV28 to TRBJ1-1; possibly TRBD1 for D (5 bases). V dropped 5 bases and J dropped 5 bases, with 15 bases sitting between them. CDR1 and CDR2 from the germline V gene are MDHEN and SYDVKM. The CDR3 totals 14 residues. DNA of the CDR3: TGTGCCAGCAGTGCGGGAGGGGCGGGTACTGAAGCTTTCTTT. Its protein is CASSAGGAGTEAFF.

The chain carries TRBV19 and TRBJ1-2; D gene uncertain. The germline V and J ends were trimmed by 3 bases and 0 bases, with 14 bases remaining between them. The CDR3 is made up of 16 amino acids. Per germline, CDR1 LNHDA and CDR2 SQIVND (reference sequence). The CDR3 DNA reads TGTGCCAGTAGTATTACGGAGTACCAGACTAACTATGGCTACACCTTC. The encoded protein is CASSITEYQTNYGYTF.

This chain links TRBV5-1 with TRBJ2-1, with 10 bases fitting TRBD2. V dropped 4 bases and J dropped 6; count of bases not matched to a gene: 10. The CDR3 consists of 16 residues. Germline values: CDR1 SGHRS, CDR2 YFSETQ. The CDR3 sequence is CASSGVKREGGNEQFF. The CDR3 nucleotides are TGCGCCAGCAGCGGGGTTAAGCGGGAGGGAGGCAATGAGCAGTTCTTC.

The chain combines TRBV7-9 with TRBJ2-5, with TRBD2 matching over 10 bases. The junction had 10 bases not matched to a gene; V was cut back by 5 bases and J by 4 bases. The germline V gene encodes CDR1 SEHNR and CDR2 FQNEAQ (reference sequence). The CDR3 totals 16 residues. Here the CDR3 reads CASSSRGLAGAETQYF. The CDR3 bases are TGTGCCAGCAGCAGCCGTGGGCTAGCGGGGGCAGAGACCCAGTACTTC.

This rearrangement joins TRBV4-1 to TRBJ2-7, with D possibly TRBD2 on 6 matching bases. The CDR3 covers 15 residues. Per the germline V gene, CDR1 is MGHRA and CDR2 is YSYEKL. V dropped 0 bases and J dropped 6 bases, with 15 bases sitting between them. DNA for the CDR3: TGCGCCAGCAGCCAAGATCGGGGGAGGAGTGGCGAGCAGTACTTC. This translates into CASSQDRGRSGEQYF.